The entry below describes one T cell receptor (beta chain). As yet, its antigen is unknown. TCRdb re-called the 5' RACE reads through MiXCR, storing one row per CDR3 protein. The sample holds more than 400,000 distinct CDR3 sequences, roughly 15% seen once. The CDR3 extends over 15 amino acids. Per germline, CDR1 MNHEY and CDR2 SMNVEV (reference sequence). Deletions cut 0 bases from V and 6 bases from J, with 15 bases between. The data originate from a study of identical twins. Study-wide results and caveats: Researchers reported weaker excess twin sharing in beta out-of-frame sequences.

These data are also associated with another study on yellow fever vaccine responses in identical twins.

The sequence derives from a woman aged 18-35 years in good health. Sequencing was carried out using CD4+ T cells sorted from blood. The chain employs TRBV27 and TRBJ2-7; D gene unclear. CDR3 coding DNA: TGTGCCAGCAGTTTATCGCCCGTGTTGGTAGGCGAGCAGTACTTC. Residues: CASSLSPVLVGEQYF.